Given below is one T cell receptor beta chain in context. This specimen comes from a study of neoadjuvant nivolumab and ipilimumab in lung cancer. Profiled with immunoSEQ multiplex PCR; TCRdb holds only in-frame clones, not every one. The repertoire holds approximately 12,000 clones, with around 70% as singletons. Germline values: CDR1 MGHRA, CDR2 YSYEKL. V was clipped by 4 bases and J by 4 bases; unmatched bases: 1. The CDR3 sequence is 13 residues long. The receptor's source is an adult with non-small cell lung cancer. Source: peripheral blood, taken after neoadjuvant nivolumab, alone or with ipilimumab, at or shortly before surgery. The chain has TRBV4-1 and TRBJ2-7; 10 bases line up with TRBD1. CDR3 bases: TGCGCCAGCAGCCGGGACAGGGGTTACGAGCAGTACTTC. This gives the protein CASSRDRGYEQYF.